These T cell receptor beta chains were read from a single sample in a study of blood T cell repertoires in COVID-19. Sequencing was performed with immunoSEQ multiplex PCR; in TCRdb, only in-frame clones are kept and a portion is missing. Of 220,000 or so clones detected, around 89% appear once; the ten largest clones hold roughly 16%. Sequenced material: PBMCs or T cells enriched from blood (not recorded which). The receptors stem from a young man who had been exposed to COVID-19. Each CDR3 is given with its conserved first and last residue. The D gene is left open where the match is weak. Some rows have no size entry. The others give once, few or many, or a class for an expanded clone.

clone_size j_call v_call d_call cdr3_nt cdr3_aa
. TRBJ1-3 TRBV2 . TGTGCCAGCAATACCGACAGCAGAGTCTCTGGAAACACCATATATTTT CASNTDSRVSGNTIYF
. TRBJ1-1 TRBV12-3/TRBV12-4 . TGTGCCAGCAAATGGGAGCACACTGAAGCTTTCTTT CASKWEHTEAFF
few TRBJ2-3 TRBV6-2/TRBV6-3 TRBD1 TGTGCCAGCAGTTTTACCCACCCGGGACAGGGGACAGATACGCAGTATTTT CASSFTHPGQGTDTQYF
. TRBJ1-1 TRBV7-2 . TGTGCCAGCAGCTTAGCTACTTACGGGAACACTGAAGCTTTCTTT CASSLATYGNTEAFF
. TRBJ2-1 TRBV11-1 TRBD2 TGTGCCAGCAGTTTTCCTAGCGGGGGGGCTTACAATGAGCAGTTCTTC CASSFPSGGAYNEQFF
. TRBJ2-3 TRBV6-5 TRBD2 TGTGCCAGCAGTTCATCTATGGGAGGGAATACGCAGTATTTT CASSSSMGGNTQYF
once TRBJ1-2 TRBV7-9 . TGTGCCAGCAGCTTTAGGAGGATGGGGGCGAACTATGGCTACACCTTC CASSFRRMGANYGYTF
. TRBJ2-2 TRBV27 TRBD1 TGTGCCAGCAGTTTAGCGGCAGGGGGCCGGACCGGGGAGCTGTTTTTT CASSLAAGGRTGELFF
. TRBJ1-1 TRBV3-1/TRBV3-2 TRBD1 TGTGCCAGCAGCCAAGAGAGGGGACAGGGGGCCTCCAGGGCTTTCTTT CASSQERGQGASRAFF
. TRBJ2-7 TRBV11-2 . TGTGCCAGCAGCTTAAGTTCTGGGGGCGGATACGAGCAGTACTTC CASSLSSGGGYEQYF
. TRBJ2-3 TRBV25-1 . TGTGCCAGCAGTGCGACCGCGAGGGGGACAGATACGCAGTATTTT CASSATARGTDTQYF
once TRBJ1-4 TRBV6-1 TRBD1 TGTGCCAGCAGTGAAGTCAACAGGGGAGGATCTGGCACTAATGAAAAACTGTTTTTT CASSEVNRGGSGTNEKLFF
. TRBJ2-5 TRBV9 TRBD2 TGTGCCAGCAGCGTAGGGGGACTAGCGTTAGAGACCCAGTACTTC CASSVGGLALETQYF
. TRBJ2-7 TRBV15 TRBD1 TGTGCCGCCGCGGACAGGCTGTCCTACGAGCAGTACTTC CAAADRLSYEQYF
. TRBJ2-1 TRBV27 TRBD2 TGTGCCAGCAGTGGACTAGCGGAATACAATGAGCAGTTCTTC CASSGLAEYNEQFF
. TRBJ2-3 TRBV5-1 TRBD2 TGCGCCAGCAGGGGGGCTAGCGGGGGCTCCCACGACAGCACAGATACGCAGTATTTT CASRGASGGSHDSTDTQYF
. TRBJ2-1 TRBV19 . TGTGCCAGTAGTAAGGGGGGTTTGGGACAGAGATACAATGAGCAGTTCTTC CASSKGGLGQRYNEQFF
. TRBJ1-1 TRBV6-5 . TGTGCCAGCAGTCCACTGCTCTTTAACACTGAAGCTTTCTTT CASSPLLFNTEAFF
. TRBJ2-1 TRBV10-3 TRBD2 TGTGCCATCAGTGAGCCAGGACTAGCAGCAAATGAGCAGTTCTTC CAISEPGLAANEQFF
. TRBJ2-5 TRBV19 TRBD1 TGTGCCAGTAGTATAGCAACAGGGGGACAAGAGACCCAGTACTTC CASSIATGGQETQYF
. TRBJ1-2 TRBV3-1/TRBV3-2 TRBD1 TGTGCCAGCAGCTTTCCCGGGACAGCGAACTATGGCTACACCTTC CASSFPGTANYGYTF
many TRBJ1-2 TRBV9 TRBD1 TGTGCCAGCAGCGCCGGGACAGGGGGTTATGGCTACACCTTC CASSAGTGGYGYTF
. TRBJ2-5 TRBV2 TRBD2 TGTGCCAGCAGTGAAGCTGGCGGGGGTAAAGAGACCCAGTACTTC CASSEAGGGKETQYF
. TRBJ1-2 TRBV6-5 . TGTGCCAGCAGGGACACAGGGACGGGTCATGGCTACACCTTC CASRDTGTGHGYTF
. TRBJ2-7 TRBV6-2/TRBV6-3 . TGTGCCAGCAGTCTCGACAGACTCTCCTACGAGCAGTACTTC CASSLDRLSYEQYF
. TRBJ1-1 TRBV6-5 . TGTGCCAGCAGTTACGCGGGTGGGAGTGAAGCTTTCTTT CASSYAGGSEAFF
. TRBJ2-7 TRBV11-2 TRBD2 TGTGCCAGCAGCTTAGGGACTAGCAAGGGCGAGCAGTACTTC CASSLGTSKGEQYF
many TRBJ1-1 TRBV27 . TGTGCCAGCAGTTTCGTCCTGGGAGGGGCTGAAGCTTTCTTT CASSFVLGGAEAFF
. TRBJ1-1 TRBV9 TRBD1 TGTGCCAGCAGCCGCGGGAGGGGGCGCGGCACTGAAGCTTTCTTT CASSRGRGRGTEAFF
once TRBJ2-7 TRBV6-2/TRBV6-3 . TGTGCCAGCAGTTTTCAGGGTTCCTACGAGCAGTACTTC CASSFQGSYEQYF
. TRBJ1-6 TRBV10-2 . TGCGCCAGCAGATTCGGGGGGGCAGAGGATTCACCCCTCCACTTT CASRFGGAEDSPLHF
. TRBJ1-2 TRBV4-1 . TGCGCCAGCAGCCAAGACCCCTTGGCGGGCTATGGCTACACCTTC CASSQDPLAGYGYTF
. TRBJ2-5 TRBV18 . TGTGCCAGCCTGGACAGTGGCGAGACCCAGTACTTC CASLDSGETQYF
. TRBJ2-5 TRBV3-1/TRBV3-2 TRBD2 TGTGCCAGCAGCCAAGGGTTTGCGGGGGGTCGGGAGACCCAGTACTTC CASSQGFAGGRETQYF
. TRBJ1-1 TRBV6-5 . TGTGCCAGCAGTTACTCCCCCCTATATCCCACTTTCTTT CASSYSPLYPTFF
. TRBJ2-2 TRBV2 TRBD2 TGTGCCAGCAGTGTCAGCGGGGGCACTAACACCGGGGAGCTGTTTTTT CASSVSGGTNTGELFF
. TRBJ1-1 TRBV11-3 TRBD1 TGTGCCAGCAGTGAATTCGGGACAGGGTATGAAGCTTTCTTT CASSEFGTGYEAFF
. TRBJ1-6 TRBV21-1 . TGTGCCAGCAGCGGGAGACATGATTCACCCCTCCACTTT CASSGRHDSPLHF
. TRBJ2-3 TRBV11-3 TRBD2 TGTGCCAGCAGCTTAGGAGTGCGCGGGGGGCCGCACACAGATACGCAGTATTTT CASSLGVRGGPHTDTQYF
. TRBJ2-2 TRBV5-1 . TGCGCCAGCAGCTCCTGGGGCGAGGCCACCGGGGAGCTGTTTTTT CASSSWGEATGELFF
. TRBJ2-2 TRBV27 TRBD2 TGTGCCAGCAAGACTCGGGAGGCCGGGGAGCTGTTTTTT CASKTREAGELFF
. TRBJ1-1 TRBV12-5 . TGTGCTAGTGGTACCAAGGACAGGAACACTGAAGCTTTCTTT CASGTKDRNTEAFF
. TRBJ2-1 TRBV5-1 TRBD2 TGCGCCAGCACGGAGCGGGGGGGCGGTGAGCAGTTCTTC CASTERGGGEQFF
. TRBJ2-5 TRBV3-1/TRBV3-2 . TGTGCCAGCAGCCAGAGCCTAGAAGAGACCCAGTACTTC CASSQSLEETQYF
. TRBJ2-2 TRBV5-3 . TGTGCCAGAAGCCCCAACCCCGTGGACTCCTTACACCGGGGAGCTGTTTTT CARSPNPVDSLHRGAVF
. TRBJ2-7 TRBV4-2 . TGTGCCAGCAGCCAAGGTAGCGGGGACAGCTCCTACGAGCAGTACTTC CASSQGSGDSSYEQYF
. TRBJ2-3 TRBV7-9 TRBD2 TGTGCCAGCAGCTTGGGCGGGGGAGTCACAGATACGCAGTATTTT CASSLGGGVTDTQYF
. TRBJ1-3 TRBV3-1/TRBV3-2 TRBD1 TGTGCCAGCAGCCAGACAGGGACATCTGGAAACACCATATATTTT CASSQTGTSGNTIYF
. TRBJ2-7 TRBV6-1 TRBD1 TGTGCCAGCAGTGAAGCAGTTCATACAGGGGGCGCGTACGAGCAGTACTTC CASSEAVHTGGAYEQYF
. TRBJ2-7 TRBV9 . TGTGCCAGCAGCGTAGTAAGGGGCGAGCAGTACTTC CASSVVRGEQYF
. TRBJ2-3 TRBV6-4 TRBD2 TGTGCCAGCAGTGACGGGACTAGCAGCGCAGATACGCAGTATTTT CASSDGTSSADTQYF